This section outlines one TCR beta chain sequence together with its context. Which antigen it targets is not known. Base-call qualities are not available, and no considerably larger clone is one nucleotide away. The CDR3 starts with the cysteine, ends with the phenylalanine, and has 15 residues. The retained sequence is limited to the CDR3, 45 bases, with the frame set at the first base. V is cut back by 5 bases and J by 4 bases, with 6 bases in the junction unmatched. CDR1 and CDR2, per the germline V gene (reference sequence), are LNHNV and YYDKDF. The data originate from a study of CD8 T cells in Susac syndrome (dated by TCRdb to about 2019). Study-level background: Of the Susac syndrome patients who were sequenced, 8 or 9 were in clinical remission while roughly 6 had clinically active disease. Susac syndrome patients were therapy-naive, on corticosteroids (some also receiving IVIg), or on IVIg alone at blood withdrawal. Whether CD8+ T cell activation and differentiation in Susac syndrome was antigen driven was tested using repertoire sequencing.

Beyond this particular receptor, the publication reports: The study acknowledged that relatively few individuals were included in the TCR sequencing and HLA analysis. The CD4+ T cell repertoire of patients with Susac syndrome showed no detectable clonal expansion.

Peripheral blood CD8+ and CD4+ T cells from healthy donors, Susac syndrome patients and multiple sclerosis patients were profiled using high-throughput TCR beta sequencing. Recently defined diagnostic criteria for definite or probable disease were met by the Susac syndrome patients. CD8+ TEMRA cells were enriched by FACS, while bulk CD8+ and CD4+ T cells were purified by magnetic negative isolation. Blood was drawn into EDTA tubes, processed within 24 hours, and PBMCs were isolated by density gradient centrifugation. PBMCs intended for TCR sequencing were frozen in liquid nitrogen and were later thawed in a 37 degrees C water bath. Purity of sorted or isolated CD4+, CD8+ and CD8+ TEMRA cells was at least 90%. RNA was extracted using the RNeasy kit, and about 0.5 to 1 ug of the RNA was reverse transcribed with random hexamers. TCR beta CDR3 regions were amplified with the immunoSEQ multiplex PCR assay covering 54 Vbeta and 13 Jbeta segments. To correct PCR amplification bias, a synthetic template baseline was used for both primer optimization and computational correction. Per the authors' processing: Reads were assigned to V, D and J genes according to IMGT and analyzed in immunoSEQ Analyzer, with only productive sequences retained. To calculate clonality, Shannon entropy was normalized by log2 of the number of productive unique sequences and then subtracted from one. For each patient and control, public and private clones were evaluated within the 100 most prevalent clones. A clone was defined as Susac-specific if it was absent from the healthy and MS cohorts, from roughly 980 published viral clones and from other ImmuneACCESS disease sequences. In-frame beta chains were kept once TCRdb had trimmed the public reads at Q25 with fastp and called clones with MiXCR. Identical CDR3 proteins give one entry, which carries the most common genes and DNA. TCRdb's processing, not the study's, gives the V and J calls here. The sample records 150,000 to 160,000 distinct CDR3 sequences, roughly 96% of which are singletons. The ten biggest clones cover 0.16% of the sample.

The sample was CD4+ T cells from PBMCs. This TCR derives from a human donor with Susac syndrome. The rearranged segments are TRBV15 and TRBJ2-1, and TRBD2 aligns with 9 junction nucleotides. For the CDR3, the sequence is CATSVGLAKYNEQFF. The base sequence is TGTGCCACCAGCGTTGGACTAGCGAAATACAATGAGCAGTTCTTC. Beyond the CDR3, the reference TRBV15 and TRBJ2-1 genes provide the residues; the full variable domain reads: DAMVIQNPRYQVTQFGKPVTLSCSQTLNHNVMYWYQQKSSQAPKLLFHYYDKDFNNEADTPDNFQSRRPNTSFCFLDIRSPGLGDTAMYLCATSVGLAKYNEQFFGPGTRLTVL.